This is a list of T cell receptor beta chains from one sample in a study of PD-1 blockade in classical Hodgkin lymphoma. This table comes from immunoSEQ multiplex PCR, and its TCRdb copy is limited to in-frame clones, with some not included. The profile shows around 50,000 clones, more than 75% of them singletons. The sequencing sample was made of peripheral blood mononuclear cells (PBMCs). These receptors were taken from a human donor with classical Hodgkin lymphoma. Each CDR3 is given with its conserved first and last residue. A D gene is named only where the DNA matches it firmly. The size field is filled for only some rows; it gives once, few, many or a size class.

V gene	D gene	clone size	J gene	CDR3 protein	CDR3 DNA
TRBV15	TRBD1	NA	TRBJ1-2	CATSPDRDKRSYGYTF	TGTGCCACCAGTCCGGACAGGGATAAGAGGAGCTATGGCTACACCTTC
TRBV5-1	NA	NA	TRBJ2-1	CASSPAVGSYNEQFF	TGCGCCAGCAGTCCAGCGGTCGGGTCCTACAATGAGCAGTTCTTC
TRBV7-3	NA	once	TRBJ2-5	CASSPGADWQETQYF	TGTGCCAGCAGCCCTGGGGCGGATTGGCAAGAGACCCAGTACTTC
TRBV2	TRBD1	NA	TRBJ1-2	CASSVGTGRGYTF	TGTGCCAGCAGTGTGGGGACAGGGAGGGGCTACACCTTC
TRBV5-1	NA	NA	TRBJ2-1	CASSLGQLYNEQFF	TGCGCCAGCAGCTTAGGACAACTCTACAATGAGCAGTTCTTC
TRBV27	NA	once	TRBJ2-3	CASSFTGRFPVF	TGTGCCAGCAGTTTCACGGGTAGATTCCCTGTATTT
TRBV2	NA	once	TRBJ2-3	CASSDLEEASTDTQYF	TGTGCCAGCAGTGATCTGGAGGAGGCTAGCACAGATACGCAGTATTTT
TRBV11-3	TRBD1	once	TRBJ2-1	CASTPDRGHNEQFF	TGTGCCAGCACCCCGGACAGGGGCCACAATGAGCAGTTCTTC
TRBV6-1	NA	few	TRBJ1-3	CASSVPLRTGNTIYF	TGTGCCAGCAGTGTCCCCCTGAGAACTGGAAACACCATATATTTT
TRBV4-1	TRBD2	NA	TRBJ2-3	CASSPAGDTDTQYF	TGCGCCAGCAGCCCGGCGGGAGACACAGATACGCAGTATTTT
TRBV11-2	NA	NA	TRBJ2-1	CASSLGRGEQFF	TGTGCCAGCAGCTTAGGCCGAGGGGAGCAGTTCTTC
TRBV5-4	NA	NA	TRBJ1-2	CASSLQRGANYGYTF	TGTGCCAGCTCTCTTCAAAGGGGTGCTAACTATGGCTACACCTTC
TRBV11-3	NA	NA	TRBJ1-1	CASSSGGGRAFF	TGTGCCAGCAGCTCTGGGGGGGGTAGAGCTTTCTTT
TRBV7-3	TRBD1	NA	TRBJ2-1	CASSLDRGSYNEQFF	TGTGCCAGCAGCCTAGACAGGGGTTCTTACAATGAGCAGTTCTTC
TRBV21-1	NA	NA	TRBJ1-1	CASSRLQGATSLTEAFF	TGTGCCAGCAGCAGGTTGCAGGGGGCAACTTCCCTCACTGAAGCTTTCTTT
TRBV7-2	TRBD2	NA	TRBJ2-1	CASSLGTSGSREQFF	TGTGCCAGCAGCTTAGGGACTAGCGGGAGCCGGGAGCAGTTCTTC
TRBV14	NA	NA	TRBJ1-2	CASSQEGTIGYTF	TGTGCCAGCAGCCAAGAAGGGACAATCGGCTACACCTTC
TRBV25-1	NA	NA	TRBJ1-1	CASSPTGNTEAFF	TGTGCCAGCAGCCCGACAGGGAACACTGAAGCTTTCTTT
TRBV19	NA	NA	TRBJ1-1	CASSSYGQGGRTEAFF	TGTGCCAGTAGTTCGTATGGGCAGGGAGGGCGGACTGAAGCTTTCTTT
TRBV28	TRBD2	NA	TRBJ2-3	CASSLREGHTDTQYF	TGTGCCAGCAGTTTGCGGGAGGGCCACACAGATACGCAGTATTTT
TRBV4-1	NA	once	TRBJ2-1	CASSRPDSYNEQFF	TGCGCCAGCAGCCGACCGGACAGTTACAATGAGCAGTTCTTC
TRBV15	NA	NA	TRBJ2-7	CATSRDYVYEQYF	TGTGCCACCAGCAGAGATTACGTCTACGAGCAGTACTTC
TRBV9	NA	NA	TRBJ1-1	CASSVVPPDTEAFF	TGTGCCAGCAGCGTAGTGCCTCCTGACACTGAAGCTTTCTTT
TRBV7-8	NA	NA	TRBJ1-1	CASSLAGTDTEAFF	TGTGCCAGCAGCTTAGCCGGGACGGACACTGAAGCTTTCTTT
TRBV19	NA	NA	TRBJ2-2	CASTAGGGELFF	TGTGCCAGTACAGCAGGAGGCGGGGAGCTGTTTTTT
TRBV9	NA	NA	TRBJ2-2	CASSVGTVNTGELFF	TGTGCCAGCAGCGTCGGGACGGTAAACACCGGGGAGCTGTTTTTT
TRBV19	TRBD2	NA	TRBJ2-2	CASSRQGLAATGELFF	TGTGCCAGTAGTAGACAGGGACTAGCTGCCACCGGGGAGCTGTTTTTT
TRBV19	TRBD2	NA	TRBJ2-3	CASSTSGRDADTQYF	TGTGCCAGTTCCACTAGCGGGAGGGACGCAGATACGCAGTATTTT
TRBV7-2	TRBD1	NA	TRBJ2-5	CASSLEAGGAQTQYF	TGTGCCAGCAGCTTAGAAGCAGGGGGAGCGCAGACCCAGTACTTC
TRBV25-1	TRBD2	NA	TRBJ2-1	CASSETSGRAYNEQFF	TGTGCCAGCAGTGAAACTAGCGGGAGGGCCTACAATGAGCAGTTCTTC
TRBV5-8	NA	NA	TRBJ1-2	CASTRLGARDYGYTF	TGTGCCAGCACCAGATTGGGGGCGCGAGACTATGGCTACACCTTC
TRBV9	NA	NA	TRBJ1-1	CASSPGETVKHEAFF	TGTGCCAGCAGCCCCGGGGAGACAGTTAAACATGAAGCTTTCTTT
TRBV11-2	TRBD2	NA	TRBJ2-3	CASSLGAGLITDTQYF	TGTGCCAGCAGCTTAGGAGCGGGATTAATCACAGATACGCAGTATTTT
TRBV6-1	TRBD1	NA	TRBJ1-1	CASSFLGTGDLAFF	TGTGCCAGCTCATTCCTGGGGACAGGGGACCTAGCTTTCTTT
TRBV28	NA	NA	TRBJ2-1	CASSGAYNEQFF	TGTGCCAGCAGTGGGGCCTACAATGAGCAGTTCTTC
TRBV7-9	NA	once	TRBJ1-5	CASSLEFQPQHF	TGTGCCAGCAGCTTAGAGTTTCAGCCCCAGCATTTT
TRBV5-5	NA	NA	TRBJ2-5	CASSLAVGAETQYF	TGTGCCAGCAGCTTGGCCGTAGGTGCGGAGACCCAGTACTTC
TRBV5-1	NA	NA	TRBJ1-1	CASSSGEGMNTEAFF	TGCGCCAGCAGCTCTGGGGAAGGCATGAACACTGAAGCTTTCTTT
TRBV7-6	TRBD1	NA	TRBJ2-5	CASTGQGARETQYF	TGTGCCAGCACCGGACAGGGGGCCAGGGAGACCCAGTACTTC
TRBV5-1	NA	once	TRBJ2-3	CASSYPYLAGRTDTQYF	TGCGCCAGCAGCTACCCCTACTTGGCGGGGCGCACAGATACGCAGTATTTT
TRBV6-1	NA	few	TRBJ1-5	CASSEQGSQPQHF	TGTGCCAGCAGTGAACAGGGAAGTCAGCCCCAGCATTTT
TRBV10-3	TRBD2	NA	TRBJ2-7	CAISVTSGRYEQYF	TGTGCCATCAGTGTAACTAGCGGGAGATACGAGCAGTACTTC
TRBV19	NA	NA	TRBJ2-1	CASSIGEALYNEQFF	TGTGCCAGTAGTATAGGGGAGGCCCTATACAATGAGCAGTTCTTC
TRBV10-3	NA	NA	TRBJ2-7	CAISASYEQYF	TGTGCCATCAGTGCCTCCTACGAGCAGTACTTC
TRBV7-9	NA	NA	TRBJ2-1	CASSFSSYNEQFF	TGTGCCAGCAGCTTTTCTTCCTACAATGAGCAGTTCTTC
TRBV5-1	TRBD1	NA	TRBJ1-2	CASSLLAGTGYGYTF	TGCGCCAGCAGCTTGTTAGCCGGGACAGGCTATGGCTACACCTTC
TRBV27	NA	NA	TRBJ2-1	CASSLSPGNEQFF	TGTGCCAGCAGTTTATCCCCGGGGAATGAGCAGTTCTTC
TRBV9	NA	NA	TRBJ2-1	CASSVGSSYNEQFF	TGTGCCAGCAGCGTCGGGAGCTCCTACAATGAGCAGTTCTTC
TRBV28	NA	NA	TRBJ2-1	CASTLGGRIYNEQFF	TGTGCCAGCACACTCGGGGGGCGGATCTACAATGAGCAGTTCTTC
TRBV5-5	TRBD2	once	TRBJ2-7	CASSPIRTSGKYEQYF	TGTGCCAGCAGCCCGATTAGGACTAGCGGGAAATACGAGCAGTACTTC
TRBV28	NA	NA	TRBJ2-1	CASSSSRGEQFF	TGTGCCAGCAGTTCCTCTAGGGGTGAGCAGTTCTTC
TRBV13	NA	NA	TRBJ1-4	CASSPDRVNEKLFF	TGTGCCAGCAGCCCTGACAGAGTGAATGAAAAACTGTTTTTT